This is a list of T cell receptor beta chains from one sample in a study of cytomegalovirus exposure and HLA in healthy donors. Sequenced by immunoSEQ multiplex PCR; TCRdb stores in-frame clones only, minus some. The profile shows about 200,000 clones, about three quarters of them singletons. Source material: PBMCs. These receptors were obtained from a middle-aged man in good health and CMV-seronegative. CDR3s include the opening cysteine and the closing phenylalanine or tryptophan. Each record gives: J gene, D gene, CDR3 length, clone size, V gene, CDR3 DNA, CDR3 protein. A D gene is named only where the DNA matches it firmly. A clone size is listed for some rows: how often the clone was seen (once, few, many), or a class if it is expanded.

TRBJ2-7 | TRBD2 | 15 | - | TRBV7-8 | TGTGCCAGCAGCTTAGACGGCGGGGGATCCTACGAGCAGTACTTC | CASSLDGGGSYEQYF
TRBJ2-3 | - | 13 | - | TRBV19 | TGTGCCAGTAGTCCTGTGGCTGCAGATACGCAGTATTTT | CASSPVAADTQYF
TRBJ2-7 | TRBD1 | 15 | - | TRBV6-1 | TGTGCCACCACTCACTCCGACAGGGCCCCCTACGAGCAGTACTTC | CATTHSDRAPYEQYF
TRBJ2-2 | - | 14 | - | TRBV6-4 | TGTGCCGGCAGTGACTCAACTACCGCCGGGGAGCTGTTTTTT | CAGSDSTTAGELFF
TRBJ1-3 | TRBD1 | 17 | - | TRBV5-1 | TGCGCCAGCAGTTCGGATTCAGGGGGCGCCGCCGGAAACACCATATATTTT | CASSSDSGGAAGNTIYF
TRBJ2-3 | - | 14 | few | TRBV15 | TGTGCCACCAGCAGATCGAAAGGAGGAGATACGCAGTATTTT | CATSRSKGGDTQYF
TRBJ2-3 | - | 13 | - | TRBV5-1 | TGCGCCAGCAGCTTTGCTAGTGCAGATACGCAGTATTTT | CASSFASADTQYF
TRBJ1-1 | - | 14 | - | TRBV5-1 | TGCGCCAGCAGCCTTACCGGGCGGGATACTGAAGCTTTCTTT | CASSLTGRDTEAFF
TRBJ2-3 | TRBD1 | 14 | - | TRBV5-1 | TGCGCCAGCAGCTCGGGACAGGGTACAGATACGCAGTATTTT | CASSSGQGTDTQYF
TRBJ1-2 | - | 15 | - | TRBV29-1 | TGCAGCGTTGAAGTCCCCGCGGGGGGCGCGGAAGGCTACACCTTC | CSVEVPAGGAEGYTF
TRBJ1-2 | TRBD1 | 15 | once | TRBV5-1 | TGCGCCAGCAGCTCGGGGACAGGGCAAAACTATGGCTACACCTTC | CASSSGTGQNYGYTF
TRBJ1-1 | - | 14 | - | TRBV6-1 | TGTGCCAGCAGTGCGGCAGCGAGGAACACTGAAGCTTTCTTT | CASSAAARNTEAFF
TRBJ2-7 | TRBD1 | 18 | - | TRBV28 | TGTGCCAGCATCCCTCCGGGACAGGGGGCTCGGAACTCCTACGAGCAGTACTTC | CASIPPGQGARNSYEQYF
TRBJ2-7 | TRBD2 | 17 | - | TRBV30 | TGTGCCTGGAAAACTAGCGGGAGGGCCGGGATTCCCTACGAGCAGTACTTC | CAWKTSGRAGIPYEQYF
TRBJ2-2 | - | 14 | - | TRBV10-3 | TGTGCCATCAGTGAGCCGGGGGAAACCGGGGAGCTGTTTTTT | CAISEPGETGELFF
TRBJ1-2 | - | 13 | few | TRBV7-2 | TGTGCCAGCAGCTTAGAGGGAGGCTATGGCTACACCTTC | CASSLEGGYGYTF
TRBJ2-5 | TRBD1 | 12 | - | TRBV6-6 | TGTGCCAGCAGTCGCGGACAGGGGGGTCAGTACTTC | CASSRGQGGQYF
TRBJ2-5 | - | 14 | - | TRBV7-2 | TGTGCCAGCAGCTTAAGACAGGGAGGTGAGACCCAGTACTTC | CASSLRQGGETQYF
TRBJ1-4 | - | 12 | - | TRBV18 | TGTGCCAGCTCACCAGAGGGTGGAAAACTGTTTTTT | CASSPEGGKLFF
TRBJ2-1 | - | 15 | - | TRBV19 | TGTGCCAGTAGTATAGTCAAAGCGTCGATGCATGAGCAGTTCTTC | CASSIVKASMHEQFF
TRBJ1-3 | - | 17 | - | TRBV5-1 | TGCGCCAGCAGCTTGGATAGCAGGGGTAACTCTGGAAACACCATATATTTT | CASSLDSRGNSGNTIYF
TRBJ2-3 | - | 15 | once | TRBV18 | TGTGCCAGCTCACCACGGGACACAGGCACAGATACGCAGTATTTT | CASSPRDTGTDTQYF